The T cell receptor beta chain described here comes from a study of blood T cell repertoires in COVID-19. Study context: Spain, Italy and the United States supplied samples that represented acute and convalescent COVID-19. Sample material is recorded as cDNA or gDNA derived from T cells, B-cell-depleted T cells, or PBMCs.

CDR3 length: 19 residues. Original handling: From reference gene primer amplification, estimates of nucleated cell counts were derived. Clones were read by immunoSEQ multiplex PCR, and TCRdb kept only the in-frame ones, dropping some. V and J calls and clone size are copied from that table; D and trimming were computed from the DNA. The table lists 70,000 to 95,000 clones, 90% to 95% of them singletons. The sequenced sample consisted of peripheral blood. This chain links TRBV21-1 with TRBJ2-2; TRBD2 is taken as the D call from the table, unchecked against the DNA. TRBV21-1 is a pseudogene segment. The TCR originated in a human donor with active COVID-19. The donor label of this sample is uncertain. DNA for the CDR3: TGTGCCAGCAGCAAACCCCGCAGGCTAGCGGGAGCGGGCACCGGGGAGCTGTTTTTT. Translated: CASSKPRRLAGAGTGELFF.